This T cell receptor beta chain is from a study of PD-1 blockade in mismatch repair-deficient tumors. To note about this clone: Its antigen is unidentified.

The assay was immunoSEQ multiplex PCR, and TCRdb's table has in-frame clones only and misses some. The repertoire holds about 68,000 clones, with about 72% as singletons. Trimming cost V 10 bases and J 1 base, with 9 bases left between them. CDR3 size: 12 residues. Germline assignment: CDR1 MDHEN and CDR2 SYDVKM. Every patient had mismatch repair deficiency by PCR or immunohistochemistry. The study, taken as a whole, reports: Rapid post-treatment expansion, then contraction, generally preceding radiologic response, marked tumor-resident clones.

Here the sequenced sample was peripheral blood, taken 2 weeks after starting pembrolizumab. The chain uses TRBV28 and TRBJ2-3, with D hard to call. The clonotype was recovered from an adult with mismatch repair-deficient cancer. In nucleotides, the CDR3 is TGTGCCACCTTGACCGGCACAGATACGCAGTATTTT. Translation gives CATLTGTDTQYF.